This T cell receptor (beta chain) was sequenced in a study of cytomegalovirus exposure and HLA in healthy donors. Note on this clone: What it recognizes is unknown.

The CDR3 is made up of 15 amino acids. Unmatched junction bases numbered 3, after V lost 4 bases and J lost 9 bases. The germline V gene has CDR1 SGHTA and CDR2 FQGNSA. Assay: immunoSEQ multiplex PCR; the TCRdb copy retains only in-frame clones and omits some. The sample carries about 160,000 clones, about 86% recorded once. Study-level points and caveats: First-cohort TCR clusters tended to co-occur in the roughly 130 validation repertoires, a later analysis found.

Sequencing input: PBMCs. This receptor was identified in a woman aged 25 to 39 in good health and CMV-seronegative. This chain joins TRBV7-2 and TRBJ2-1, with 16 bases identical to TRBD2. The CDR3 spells CASSWGLAGGSEQFF. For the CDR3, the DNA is TGTGCCAGCAGCTGGGGACTAGCGGGAGGGTCTGAGCAGTTCTTC.